Listed below are T cell receptor beta chains from one sample, sequenced in a study of cytomegalovirus exposure and HLA in healthy donors. Profiling relied on immunoSEQ multiplex PCR, and the TCRdb table lists in-frame clones only, not all of them. The top ten clones hold more than 5.5% of a sample with 150,000 to 200,000 clones, about four fifths of them seen once. Sequenced input: PBMCs. Receptor source: a man between 25 and 39 years old in good health and CMV-seropositive. Each CDR3 is given with its conserved first and last residue. A D gene is named only where the DNA matches it firmly. Expanded clones are given a class, and other clones once, few, many or no size at all.

>TRBJ2-2|TRBV9|-|TRBD1
TGTGCCAGCAACCCAGGGGGTTCGGGCGGGGAGCTGTTTTTT
CASNPGGSGGELFF
>TRBJ1-2|TRBV6-6|-|-
TGTGCCAGCAGTTACGATGAGGGCGGTGGCTACACCTTC
CASSYDEGGGYTF
>TRBJ2-7|TRBV10-1|-|-
TGCGCCAGCAGTGACAGGGCGGAAGACGAGCAGTACTTC
CASSDRAEDEQYF
>TRBJ2-5|TRBV7-2|-|TRBD2
TGTGCCAGCAGCCCCACTAGCGGGGGCGGAACCCTCCAAGAGACCCAGTACTTC
CASSPTSGGGTLQETQYF
>TRBJ2-5|TRBV11-3|-|-
TGTGCCAGCAGCTTAGATAGCGTGGCCCAAGAGACCCAGTACTTC
CASSLDSVAQETQYF
>TRBJ2-5|TRBV7-9|-|TRBD2
TGTTCCAGCAGCTATTGGTTGGGGGGGAGTGGAGAGACCCAGTACTTC
CSSSYWLGGSGETQYF
>TRBJ2-7|TRBV4-3|-|-
TGCGCCAGCAGCCAAGGGGACTTTGTCCCCTACGAGCAGTACTTC
CASSQGDFVPYEQYF
>TRBJ2-7|TRBV6-1|-|TRBD1
TGTGCCAGCAGTGATCAAAGACAGGGCGGCTACGAGCAGTACTTC
CASSDQRQGGYEQYF
>TRBJ2-7|TRBV19|-|-
TGTGCCAGTAGTATAGAAGGGAGCTCCTACGAGCAGTACTTC
CASSIEGSSYEQYF
>TRBJ2-4|TRBV10-1|-|TRBD1
TGCGCCAGCAACCTACAGGGGGCCAAAAACATTCAGTACTTC
CASNLQGAKNIQYF
>TRBJ1-5|TRBV29-1|-|-
TGCAGCGTTGACCAGCCAGGGGACAATCAGCCCCAGCATTTT
CSVDQPGDNQPQHF
>TRBJ1-6|TRBV19|-|TRBD1
TGTGCCAGTAGTATGACAGGGGTTACCTATAATTCACCCCTCCACTTT
CASSMTGVTYNSPLHF
>TRBJ2-5|TRBV5-4|-|-
TGTGCCAGCAGCTTTTCACGGGGAGAGACCCAGTACTTC
CASSFSRGETQYF
>TRBJ2-7|TRBV7-9|once|-
TGTTCCAGCAGCCACCGGGGGAACTACGAGCAGTACTTC
CSSSHRGNYEQYF
>TRBJ1-5|TRBV7-9|once|-
TGTGCCAGCAGCCCAGGGAACAGGGATCAGCCCCAGCATTTT
CASSPGNRDQPQHF
>TRBJ2-7|TRBV7-9|-|-
TGTGCCAGCAGTCGGGACTTAGCCTACGAGCAGTACTTC
CASSRDLAYEQYF
>TRBJ2-3|TRBV28|-|-
TGTGCCAGCAGTTTACCCCTGACAGATACGCAGTATTTT
CASSLPLTDTQYF
>TRBJ2-6|TRBV6-1|once|-
TGTGCCAGCAGTGTCATTGGGGCCAACGTCCTGACTTTC
CASSVIGANVLTF
>TRBJ2-2|TRBV5-1|few|-
TGCGCCAGCAGCTTGTCCCTGTCTGGGGAGCTGTTTTTT
CASSLSLSGELFF
>TRBJ2-3|TRBV28|-|TRBD2
TGTGCCAGCAGTTCGGGGACTAGGGTTACAGATACGCAGTATTTT
CASSSGTRVTDTQYF
>TRBJ2-3|TRBV7-2|-|-
TGTGCCAGCAGCTTACCAGCAGGAAGTAACACAGATACGCAGTATTTT
CASSLPAGSNTDTQYF
>TRBJ1-1|TRBV5-1|-|-
TGCGCCAGCAGCCTTCTATCGGGGAGAGCTTTCTTT
CASSLLSGRAFF
>TRBJ1-4|TRBV5-1|-|TRBD1
TGCGCCAGCAGCCTCGGGACAGGGGAAAAACTGTTTTTT
CASSLGTGEKLFF
>TRBJ2-5|TRBV4-3|-|TRBD2
TGCGCCAGCAGCCGCGGGAGGAGCGGGGGGGCAGAGACCCAGTACTTC
CASSRGRSGGAETQYF
>TRBJ2-5|TRBV9|-|-
TGTGCCAGCAGCGTTAGCTCCGCAGACCAAGAGACCCAGTACTTC
CASSVSSADQETQYF
>TRBJ2-7|TRBV10-2|-|TRBD1
TGCGCCAGCAGTGAGCAGGGGGCCACGAACTCCTACGAGCAGTACTTC
CASSEQGATNSYEQYF
>TRBJ2-7|TRBV7-9|-|TRBD2
TGTGCCAGCAGCTCCTCTCGGACTAGCGGAGAGCAGTACTTC
CASSSSRTSGEQYF
>TRBJ2-2|TRBV7-9|-|TRBD2
TGTGCCAGCAGCTTACCCCCGGCTAGCGGGGGTCGACGGGGGGAGCTGTTTTTT
CASSLPPASGGRRGELFF